This TCR beta chain was observed in a study of blood T cell repertoires in COVID-19. Study at large: The study drew acute and convalescent COVID-19 samples from the United States, Italy and Spain.

Looked up from germline, CDR1 is SGHNT and CDR2 is YENEEA. The CDR3 extends over 17 amino acids. The V gene end was trimmed by 0 bases and the J gene end by 7 bases; junction bases not matched to a gene: 5. A Seattle source enrolled patients during active infection and followed them longitudinally. Assay: immunoSEQ multiplex PCR; the TCRdb copy retains only in-frame clones and omits some. The data contain approximately 300,000 clones, more than 70% of them singletons. Source material: peripheral blood. The chain combines TRBV11-3 with TRBJ1-6, with 11 bases matching TRBD1. This clonotype was obtained from a woman aged 30 to 39 with COVID-19, enrolled during active disease. CDR3 loop: CASSLDGQGARNSPLHF. As DNA, the CDR3 is TGTGCCAGCAGCTTAGACGGACAGGGGGCGCGGAATTCACCCCTCCACTTT.